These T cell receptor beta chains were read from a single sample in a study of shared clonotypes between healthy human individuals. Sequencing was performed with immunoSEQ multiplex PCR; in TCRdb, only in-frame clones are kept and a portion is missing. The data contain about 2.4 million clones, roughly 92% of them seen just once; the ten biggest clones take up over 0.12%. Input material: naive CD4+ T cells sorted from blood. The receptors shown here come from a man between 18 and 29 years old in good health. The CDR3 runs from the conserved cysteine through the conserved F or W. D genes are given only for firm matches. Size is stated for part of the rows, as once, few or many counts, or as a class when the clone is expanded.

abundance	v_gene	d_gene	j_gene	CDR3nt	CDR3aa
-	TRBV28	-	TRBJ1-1	TGTGCCAGCCGAACCGGGGGAACTGAAGCTTTCTTT	CASRTGGTEAFF
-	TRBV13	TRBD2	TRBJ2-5	TGTGCCAGCAGCTTGGGGGGAGGGTCCCAAGAGACCCAGTACTTC	CASSLGGGSQETQYF
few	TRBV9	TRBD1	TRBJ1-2	TGTGCCAGCAGCGCTGAACGGGACAGCCCCTATGGCTACACCTTC	CASSAERDSPYGYTF
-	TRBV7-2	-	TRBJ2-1	TGTGCCAGCAGCTTAAGTGGTGAGCAGTTCTTC	CASSLSGEQFF
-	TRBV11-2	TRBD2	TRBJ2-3	TGTGCCAGCAGCTTAGATCGGACTAGCGTAGATACGCAGTATTTT	CASSLDRTSVDTQYF
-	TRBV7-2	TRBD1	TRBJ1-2	TGTGCCAGCAGCTTAACAGGGGAACGGGAAGGCTACACCTTC	CASSLTGEREGYTF
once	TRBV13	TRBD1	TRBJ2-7	TGTGCCAGCAGCTTAGGCCGGACAGGGGGCTACGAGCAGTACTTC	CASSLGRTGGYEQYF
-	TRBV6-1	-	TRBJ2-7	TGTGCCAGCCGTGGGCAGGGAAACTACGAGCAGTACTTC	CASRGQGNYEQYF
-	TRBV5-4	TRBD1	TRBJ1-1	TGTGCCAGCAGCTTAAGGGACAGCACTGAAGCTTTCTTT	CASSLRDSTEAFF
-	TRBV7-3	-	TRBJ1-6	TGTGCCAGCAGCTTAAGAGGGCCCTTCGAGGGCGATAACTATAATTCACCCCTCCACTTT	CASSLRGPFEGDNYNSPLHF
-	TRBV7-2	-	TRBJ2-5	TGTGCCAGCAGCCAGAACCGGGAGACCCAGTACTTC	CASSQNRETQYF
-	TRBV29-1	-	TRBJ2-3	TGCAGCGTAGAGGCAGGGGGGCGGTCAGATACGCAGTATTTT	CSVEAGGRSDTQYF
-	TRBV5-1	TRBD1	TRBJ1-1	TGCGCCAGCAGGGCAGGGGGGACGAACACTGAAGCTTTCTTT	CASRAGGTNTEAFF
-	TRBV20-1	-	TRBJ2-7	TGCAGTGCTAAAAACTCCTACGAGCAGTACTTC	CSAKNSYEQYF
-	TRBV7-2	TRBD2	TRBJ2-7	TGTGCCAGCAGCACCAGACTAGCGGGAGGCGACGAGCAGTACTTC	CASSTRLAGGDEQYF
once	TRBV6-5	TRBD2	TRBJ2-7	TGTGCCAGCAGTTTTACGACTAGCGGGGCCTACGAGCAGTACTTC	CASSFTTSGAYEQYF
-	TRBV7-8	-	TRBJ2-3	TGTGCCAGCAGCTTTAAGGGTAGCACAGATACGCAGTATTTT	CASSFKGSTDTQYF
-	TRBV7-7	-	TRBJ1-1	TGTGCTAGCAGCTTAGAAAGGGGGACAGAAGCTTTCTTT	CASSLERGTEAFF
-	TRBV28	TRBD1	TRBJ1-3	TGTGCCAGCGTGGGGACAGGGTCCGGAAACACCATATATTTT	CASVGTGSGNTIYF
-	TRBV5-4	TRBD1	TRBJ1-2	TGTGCCAGCAGTTTTACAGGGGGAGGCTACACCTTC	CASSFTGGGYTF
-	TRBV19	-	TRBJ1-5	TGTGCCAGTAGTCCCCGGGGGGGAGATCCCAACAATCAGCCCCAGCATTTT	CASSPRGGDPNNQPQHF
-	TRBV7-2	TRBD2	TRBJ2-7	TGTGCCAGCAGCTACCGCGGGGGGGTTTACGAGCAGTACTTC	CASSYRGGVYEQYF
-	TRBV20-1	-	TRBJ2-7	TGCAGTGCGCGGCGATCCTACGAGCAGTACTTC	CSARRSYEQYF
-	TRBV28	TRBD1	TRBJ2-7	TGTGCCAGCAGCTCCGGGACAGGGGGTCCCTCCGAGCAGTACTTC	CASSSGTGGPSEQYF
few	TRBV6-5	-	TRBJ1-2	TGTGCCAGCAGTTCGGTCAGGGCCAATGGCTACACCTTC	CASSSVRANGYTF
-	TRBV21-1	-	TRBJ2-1	TGTGCCAGCAGCAATTGCGGAAGCTCCTACAATGAGCAGTTCTTC	CASSNCGSSYNEQFF
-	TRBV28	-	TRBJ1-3	TGTGCCAGCAGTTTCAGACAGCAAGGCACCATATATTTT	CASSFRQQGTIYF
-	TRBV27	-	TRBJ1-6	TGTGCCAGCCGGTTCGGGAACTCCTATAATTCACCCCTCCACTTT	CASRFGNSYNSPLHF
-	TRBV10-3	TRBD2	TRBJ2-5	TGTGCCATCAGTGAGTCGGTACTAGCGGGATTAACAGAGACCCAGTACTTC	CAISESVLAGLTETQYF
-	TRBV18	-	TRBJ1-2	TGTGCCAGCTCACCTAACGACGGCCTTTATGGCTACACCTTC	CASSPNDGLYGYTF
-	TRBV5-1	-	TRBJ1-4	TGCGCCAGCACCTGGGGCTCGGGTAATGAAAAACTGTTTTTT	CASTWGSGNEKLFF
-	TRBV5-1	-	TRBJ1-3	TGCGCCAGCAGCTTGGATGCTTCCTCTGGAAACACCATATATTTT	CASSLDASSGNTIYF
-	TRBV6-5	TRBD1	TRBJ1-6	TGTGCCAGCAGTTTAAGGACAGGGCCCTCACCCCTCCACTTT	CASSLRTGPSPLHF
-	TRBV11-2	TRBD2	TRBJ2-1	TGTGCCAGCAGCATGAGCGGGAGGGCCCCCAATGAGCAGTTCTTC	CASSMSGRAPNEQFF
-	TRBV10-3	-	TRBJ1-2	TGTGCCATCAGTGAACAGGGATTTGACTATGGCTACACCTTC	CAISEQGFDYGYTF
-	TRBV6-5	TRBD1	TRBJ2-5	TGTGCCAGCAGCTCCGGGACAGGAGGACAAGAGACCCAGTACTTC	CASSSGTGGQETQYF
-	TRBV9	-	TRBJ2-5	TGTGCCAGCAGTAAGACAGGCGGGGAGACCCAGTACTTC	CASSKTGGETQYF
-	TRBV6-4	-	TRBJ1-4	TGTGCCAGCAGAAGGACAGAGATGAATGAAAAACTGTTTTTT	CASRRTEMNEKLFF
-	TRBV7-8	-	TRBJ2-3	TGTGCCAGCAGCTTAGACCTGCTTAGGATGGCAGATACGCAGTATTTT	CASSLDLLRMADTQYF
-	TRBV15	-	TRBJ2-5	TGTGCCACCAGCGGGGGACACCAAGAGACCCAGTACTTC	CATSGGHQETQYF
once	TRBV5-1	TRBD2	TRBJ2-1	TGCGCCAGCAGCCCAGGGCTAGCGGGGCCCCAGTTCTTC	CASSPGLAGPQFF
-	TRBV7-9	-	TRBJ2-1	TGTGCCAGCAGCTTAGCGAATGAGCAGTTCTTC	CASSLANEQFF